Shown below are 19 T cell receptor beta chains from a single sample sequenced in a study of radiation and T cells in renal cell carcinoma. Time point given: baseline pretreatment blood. As to treatment: 15 Gy SBRT to primary tumor, nephrectomy 4 weeks later. Sequencing used immunoSEQ multiplex PCR; TCRdb keeps in-frame clones, though not all of them. The table includes around 94,000 clones, around 88% detected once. The sample was blood, taken from a patient whose treatment included radiotherapy and nephrectomy. These receptors all stem from a man over 45 with renal cell carcinoma.

There are a few counts of this clone. The rearrangement links TRBV10-2 to TRBJ2-1, with 11 positions matching TRBD2. The V segment lost 4 bases and the J segment 12 bases; nucleotides outside the gene matches: 8. The V gene's germline CDR1 is WSHSY and CDR2 SAAADI. The CDR3 loop spans 14 amino acids. The CDR3 coding sequence is TGCGCCAGCAGTGGGACTAGCGGGTCGGAATGGCAGTTCTTC. This codes for CASSGTSGSEWQFF.

V usage is TRBV5-6 and J usage is TRBJ1-2; D unclear. The germline gives CDR1 SGHDT, CDR2 YYEEEE. This CDR3 has 15 amino acids. The V gene lost 4 bases and the J gene lost 6 bases, with 19 bases spanning the gap. CDR3 nucleotides: TGTGCCAGCAGCCCCGCCGGGGAGGGATCAGATGGCTACACCTTC. Encoded protein: CASSPAGEGSDGYTF.

V and J are TRBV14 and TRBJ2-7, with 7 bases fitting TRBD2. The V and J ends lost 2 bases and 6 bases, in that order; junction bases with no gene match: 4. The CDR3 extends over 13 amino acids. Germline V gene lookup returns CDR1 SGHDN and CDR2 FVKESK. The CDR3 DNA reads TGTGCCAGCAGCCAAACGACTAGCTCCGAGCAGTACTTC. This encodes CASSQTTSSEQYF.

This chain connects TRBV4-1 to TRBJ2-7; 12 bases map to TRBD2. V was clipped by 4 bases and J by 0 bases; unmatched bases: 4. The CDR3 sequence is 16 residues long. Germline assignment: CDR1 MGHRA and CDR2 YSYEKL. The CDR3 here is CASSPQTSGSSYEQYF. The DNA of the CDR3 is TGCGCCAGCAGCCCACAGACTAGCGGGAGCTCCTACGAGCAGTACTTC.

This rearrangement joins TRBV2 to TRBJ2-5; 8 bases are shared with TRBD2. V gave up 8 bases and J gave up 11 bases; unmatched junction bases: 10. The CDR3 runs to 12 residues. CDR1 is SNHLY and CDR2 is FYNNEI in the germline V gene. CDR3 sequence (DNA): TGTGCCAGCCAAACTAGCGGTGATGAGCAGTACTTC. As protein: CASQTSGDEQYF.

CDR3 loop: CAWRTVRSGNTIYF. CDR3 nucleotides: TGTGCCTGGAGGACTGTCCGATCTGGAAACACCATATATTTT. The gene calls are TRBV30 and TRBJ1-3; D remains ambiguous. Trimming cost V 3 bases and J 1 base, with 10 bases left between them. In germline, CDR1 is GTSNPN, CDR2 SVGIG (reference sequence). The CDR3 has 14 amino acids.

The chain employs TRBV7-2 and TRBJ2-5; no definite D call. CDR1 is SGHTA, CDR2 FQGNSA, per germline. The CDR3 consists of 12 residues. V was trimmed by 4 bases and J by 8 bases, leaving 11 bases between them. CDR3 loop: CASSSPGGTQYF. CDR3 in DNA: TGTGCCAGCAGCTCCCCCGGCGGAACCCAGTACTTC. Filled out from reference TRBV7-2 and TRBJ2-5, the complete variable domain reads GAGVSQSPSNKVTEKGKDVELRCDPISGHTALYWYRQSLGQGLEFLIYFQGNSAPDKSGLPSDRFSAERTGGSVSTLTIQRTQQEDSAVYLCASSSPGGTQYFGPGTRLLVL.

In the case of this clone: Mismatch with germline at one junction end may stem from a read error. This chain links TRBV7-7 with TRBJ2-1; 11 nucleotides agree with TRBD1. Germline V gives CDR1 SSHAT, CDR2 FNYEAQ (reference sequence). This CDR3 region has 15 residues. The CDR3 bases are TGTGCTAGCAGCCCTGGGACAGGGGGTCACAATGAGCAGTTCTTC. Its protein product is CASSPGTGGHNEQFF.

The chain combines TRBV5-1 with TRBJ1-5, with a tentative D call TRBD1 (5 bases). The CDR3 spans 17 residues. V lost 7 bases to trimming and J lost 2 bases, with 22 bases between them. Germline CDR1 reads SGHRS; CDR2 reads YFSETQ. The CDR3 loop reads CASRWGDGASRNQPQHF. The CDR3 DNA reads as TGCGCCAGCCGCTGGGGCGATGGAGCGTCGCGCAATCAGCCCCAGCATTTT.

In its sample, this clone was seen a few times. The chain recombines TRBV29-1 with TRBJ1-5, with unresolved D. Between the trimmed V and J ends, which lost 4 bases and 6 bases, there was a span of 10 bases. This CDR3 comprises 12 residues. Germline V lookup: CDR1 SQVTM, CDR2 ANQGSEA. CDR3 in amino acids: CSVVLPGQPQHF. CDR3 bases: TGCAGCGTTGTCCTCCCCGGTCAGCCCCAGCATTTT.

The chain combines TRBV7-3 with TRBJ1-1; D possibly corresponds to TRBD1 (5 bases). V lost 5 bases, J lost 4 bases, and 11 bases lay in between. Germline CDR1 is SGHTA and CDR2 is FQGTGA. The CDR3 contains 13 residues. The CDR3 DNA sequence: TGTGCCAGCAGCCTGGGGGTGGCCACTGAAGCTTTCTTT. This translates into CASSLGVATEAFF.

This clone was seen only a few times. The chain combines TRBV29-1 with TRBJ1-2; 11 nucleotides match TRBD1. J gave up 8 bases and V 7 bases, and 6 bases lay outside the gene matches. The CDR3 spans 12 residues. Germline V gene lookup returns CDR1 SQVTM and CDR2 ANQGSEA. CDR3 DNA sequence: TGCAGCGCCGGACAGGGGGCGGGCGGCTACACCTTC. Its translation: CSAGQGAGGYTF.

V and J are TRBV2 and TRBJ2-1; D uncertain. Germline CDR1 reads SNHLY; CDR2 reads FYNNEI. This CDR3 has 11 amino acids. The V and J ends lost 5 bases and 4 bases respectively, with 3 bases between them. CDR3 amino acids: CASSLYNEQFF. The DNA of the CDR3 is TGTGCCAGCAGTCTGTACAATGAGCAGTTCTTC.

The chain is built from TRBV5-1 and TRBJ2-7, with 9 nucleotides matching TRBD1. The CDR3 length is 15 residues. The V gene end was trimmed by 3 bases and the J gene end by 3 bases; junction bases not matched to a gene: 7. The germline V gene encodes CDR1 SGHRS and CDR2 YFSETQ. In nucleotides, the CDR3 is TGCGCCAGCAGCTGGGCCGGGACAGGGCTCTACGAGCAGTACTTC. Protein sequence: CASSWAGTGLYEQYF.

This clone has more than one count but fewer than ten. The chain joins TRBV25-1 to TRBJ2-3; 9 nucleotides agree with TRBD2. The germline V gene encodes CDR1 MGHDK and CDR2 SYGVNS. V dropped 4 bases and J dropped 6; count of bases not matched to a gene: 14. The CDR3 is 17 amino acids. The CDR3 DNA follows: TGTGCCAGCAGTGCGCCCCCTCCAGCGGGGGGTGAGGATACGCAGTATTTT. As protein: CASSAPPPAGGEDTQYF.

CDR3: CASSSYNEQFF. Here the CDR3 DNA reads TGTGCCAGTAGTTCTTACAATGAGCAGTTCTTC. The rearrangement links TRBV19 to TRBJ2-1, with unresolved D. Trimming removed 5 bases at V and 4 bases at J, with 3 bases between. Looked up from germline, CDR1 is LNHDA and CDR2 is SQIVND (reference sequence). The CDR3 is made up of 11 amino acids.

The chain has TRBV5-1 and TRBJ2-7; 7 bases are shared with TRBD2. This CDR3 has 15 residues. The V gene's germline CDR1 is SGHRS and CDR2 YFSETQ. Germline trimming cut 0 bases from V and 1 base from J; bases unmatched to any gene: 4. DNA for the CDR3: TGCGCCAGCAGCTTGGTAGCTAGCGGTTCCTACGAGCAGTACTTC. Encoded protein: CASSLVASGSYEQYF.

The CDR3 DNA reads as TGTGCCAGCAGCCTCAGGTCGCAGGACGGCTACGAGCAGTACTTC. This codes for CASSLRSQDGYEQYF. The chain uses TRBV11-2 and TRBJ2-7; D gene unclear. The CDR3 has 15 amino acids. V dropped 5 bases and J dropped 3 bases, with 17 bases sitting between them. Germline loops: CDR1 SGHAT, CDR2 FQNNGV.

The chain recombines TRBV19 with TRBJ1-5; the D is unclear. V lost 5 bases and J lost 8, with 16 bases in between. Germline V gene sequence: CDR1 LNHDA, CDR2 SQIVND (reference sequence). The CDR3 runs to 14 residues. In DNA form, the CDR3 reads TGTGCCAGTAGTGCCGGGAACCGCCTTAAGCCCCAGCATTTT. Translation gives CASSAGNRLKPQHF.